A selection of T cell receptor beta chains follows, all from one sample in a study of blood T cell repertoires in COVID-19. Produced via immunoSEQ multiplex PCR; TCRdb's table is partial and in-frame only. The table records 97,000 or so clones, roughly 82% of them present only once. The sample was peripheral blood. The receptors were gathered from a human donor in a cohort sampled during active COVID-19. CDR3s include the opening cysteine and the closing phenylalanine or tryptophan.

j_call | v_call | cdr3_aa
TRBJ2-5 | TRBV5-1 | CASSPQGRQETQYF
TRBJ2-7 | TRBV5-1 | CASSLYGNNYEQYF
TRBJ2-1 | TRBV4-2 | CASSHRQGAYNEQFF
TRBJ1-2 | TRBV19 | CASSTAASWGHYGYTF
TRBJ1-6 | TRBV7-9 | CASSLTAGDNSPLHF
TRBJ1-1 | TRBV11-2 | CASSLTTVNTEAFF
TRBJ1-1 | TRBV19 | CASKEQGSTEAFF
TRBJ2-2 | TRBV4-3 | CASSQDAIANTGELFF
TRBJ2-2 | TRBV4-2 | CASSQDQGTVNTGELFF
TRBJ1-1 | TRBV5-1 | CASSLGPANTEAFF
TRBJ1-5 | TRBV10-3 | CAISDGRVDQPQHF
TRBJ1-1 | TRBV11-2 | CASSYDRRTEAFF
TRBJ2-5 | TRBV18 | CASSPGILQETQYF
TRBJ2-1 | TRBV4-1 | CASSWGGASYNEQFF
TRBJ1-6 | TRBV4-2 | CASSQERHSPLHF
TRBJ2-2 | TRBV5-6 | CASSLGPQGNTGELFF
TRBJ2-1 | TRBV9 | CASSVTGGPYNEQFF
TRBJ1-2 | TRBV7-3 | CASSARGQGGSYTF
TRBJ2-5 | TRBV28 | CASREGPGGGETQYF
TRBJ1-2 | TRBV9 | CASSAGDDRERGYTF